This T cell receptor beta chain appears in the sequencing data of a study of early T cells in non-severe SARS-CoV-2 infection listed by TCRdb under 2021. With respect to the entire study: Because TCR sequencing was done on bulk RNA from unsorted whole blood, the alpha and beta chains could not be paired.

Library prep was done by 5' RACE. The reads were generated on a NextSeq 500. In the TCR library protocol, unique molecular identifiers were attached to individual cDNA molecules to correct for PCR bias and sequencing error. TCR alpha and beta chains were both sequenced, and the abundances of alpha and beta sequences in each sample were closely correlated with each other. Per the authors' processing: Decombinator V4 was used to annotate TCR sequences for V gene, J gene and CDR3. TCRs were defined as expanded if a significant change between any two time points was detected under a Poisson model with p below 0.0001. Abundances of TCRs were expressed as counts per million after normalisation to the total number of TCRs sequenced in each sample. TRAV1-2 paired with TRAJ12, TRAJ20 or TRAJ33 defined MAIT TCRs, while TRAV10 paired with TRAJ18 defined iNKT TCRs. VDJdb, accessed 1 November 2021, was searched for CMV, EBV and SARS-CoV-2 annotated TCRs, with TCRs annotated for multiple antigens excluded. The public reads were reanalyzed by TCRdb: fastp trimming at Q25, MiXCR alignment, in-frame beta chains only. CDR3 protein sequences are deduplicated, and each keeps its most common genes and DNA. TCRdb, not the authors, supplied the V and J calls. Here the sample has tens of thousands of distinct CDR3 sequences; about a sixth occur a single time. Around 12% of the sample goes to the ten largest clones.

From the cysteine up to the phenylalanine, the CDR3 has a length of 18 residues. Only CDR3 DNA remains: 54 bases, in frame from the first base. Trimming costs V 4 bases and J 0 bases, and their ends lie 19 bases apart. From the germline V gene (reference sequence), CDR1 is DFQATT and CDR2 is SNEGSKA. A case-control design nested within a healthcare worker cohort in London, UK, was used, with weekly nasopharyngeal swab PCR tests and blood sampling performed. Between 23 and 31 March 2020, the week of the UK lockdown, healthcare workers were enrolled and then followed up weekly for as long as 16 weeks. This clonotype was detected only a few times. Its antigen is unknown. No base-level quality is on record; no much larger clone is a single base apart. Overall results and qualifications from the work: Matching against VDJdb was skewed toward anti-spike CD8 responses, likely underestimated virus-specific expansions, and missed private and CD4 specificities.

Material: whole blood. In this chain, TRBV20-1 is recombined with TRBJ1-6; TRBD1 might be the D gene, on 6 matching bases. The receptor was derived from an adult who was a healthcare worker with PCR-confirmed SARS-CoV-2 infection or an uninfected control (not recorded which). CDR3 loop: CSAKDSTSLSSYNSPLHF. The nucleotide sequence is given as TGCAGTGCTAAGGACAGCACCTCTTTGAGCTCCTATAATTCACCCCTCCACTTT.